The 20 T cell receptor beta chains reported below all come from one sample, sequenced in a study of CD8 T cells in ankylosing spondylitis. Using its own MiXCR run on the 5' RACE reads, TCRdb lists one record per CDR3 protein. Altogether 200,000 to 250,000 distinct CDR3 sequences are present, around a quarter being singletons, with the ten largest covering more than 6.5%. Sequences were obtained from blood, either unsorted or a sorted T cell fraction (not recorded which). Receptors originate from a male donor with ankylosing spondylitis or in good health (not recorded which).

There are many counts of this clonotype. The gene calls are TRBV12-3 or TRBV12-4 and TRBJ2-1; D gene ambiguous. This CDR3 is 11 amino acids long. Trimming took 5 bases from V and 9 from J, leaving 8 bases between them. In nucleotides, the CDR3 is TGTGCCAGCAGTAGTATGAGTGAGCAGTTCTTC. Its translation: CASSSMSEQFF.

At least ten counts were recorded for this clonotype. The chain recombines TRBV20-1 with TRBJ2-5; perhaps TRBD2 as D (6 bases). The CDR3 consists of 13 residues. Trimming left V 7 bases short and J 4 bases short, with 16 bases between. Germline V gives CDR1 DFQATT, CDR2 SNEGSKA (reference sequence). CDR3: CSVPGLGGETQYF. CDR3 bases: TGCAGTGTTCCGGGACTTGGGGGAGAGACCCAGTACTTC.

The sample holds many counts of this clonotype. The rearrangement joins TRBV29-1 to TRBJ2-1; TRBD2 agrees at 9 bases. The CDR3 loop spans 15 amino acids. From germline, CDR1 is SQVTM and CDR2 ANQGSEA. V gave up 3 bases and J gave up 4 bases; unmatched junction bases: 7. Written as DNA, the CDR3 is TGCAGCGTTGACCCCAGCGGGAGGCCTTACAATGAGCAGTTCTTC. It codes for CSVDPSGRPYNEQFF.

This clonotype has a count of ten or more. The chain is built from TRBV7-2 and TRBJ2-1; D is unresolved. This CDR3 has 15 amino acids. In germline, CDR1 is SGHTA, CDR2 FQGNSA. The V and J ends lost 7 bases and 8 bases respectively, with 21 bases between them. The CDR3 region has the DNA TGTGCCAGCACTATTAAATCCCACATTGGCGATGAGCAGTTCTTC. Translation: CASTIKSHIGDEQFF.

V usage is TRBV20-1 and J usage is TRBJ1-5, with D unresolved. The V gene lost 5 bases and the J gene lost 5 bases, with 19 bases spanning the gap. This CDR3 is 15 amino acids long. Germline CDR1 is DFQATT and CDR2 is SNEGSKA (reference sequence). Here the CDR3 DNA reads TGCAGTGCTCATGACCAACAAGGCCTTGATCAGCCCCAGCATTTT. Protein product: CSAHDQQGLDQPQHF.

The sample holds many counts of this clonotype. The V call is TRBV20-1, the J call TRBJ2-3, with a tentative D call TRBD2 (5 bases). This CDR3 is 14 amino acids long. Per the germline V gene, CDR1 is DFQATT and CDR2 is SNEGSKA (reference sequence). V lost 4 bases to trimming and J lost 3 bases, with 14 bases between them. In nucleotides, the CDR3 is TGCAGTGCTACGGACTCTCGATGGACAGATACGCAGTATTTT. It is translated as CSATDSRWTDTQYF.

DNA of the CDR3: TGTGCCAGCAGTGAAACAGCGGGAGGGCCGTTCAATGAGCAGTTCTTC. Amino acids: CASSETAGGPFNEQFF. V gene TRBV6-4 combines with J gene TRBJ2-1, with TRBD2 matching over 10 bases. The germline CDR1 and CDR2 sequences are MRHNA and SNTAGT. The trim removed 3 bases at V and 6 bases at J, leaving 8 bases unmatched. The CDR3 length is 16 residues.

This clonotype has a count of ten or more. The genes are TRBV2 and TRBJ1-5, with a tentative D call TRBD1 (6 bases). The CDR3 loop spans 14 amino acids. V was pared by 2 bases and J by 1 base, with 6 bases between. Germline assignment: CDR1 SNHLY and CDR2 FYNNEI. CDR3 in DNA: TGTGCCAGCAGTGAACAGGGGAGCAATCAGCCCCAGCATTTT. This translates into CASSEQGSNQPQHF.

The CDR3, as DNA: TGCAGTGCTAGGGTTTCAGGGGAGACCCAGTACTTC. Its translation is CSARVSGETQYF. This chain uses TRBV20-1 with TRBJ2-5, with a tentative D call TRBD1 (5 bases). CDR3 length equals 12 residues. Germline assignment: CDR1 DFQATT and CDR2 SNEGSKA (reference sequence). Trimming removed 3 bases from V and 5 bases from J, with 10 bases in between.

This clonotype was seen ten or more times. V usage is TRBV28 and J usage is TRBJ1-4; the D gene is possibly TRBD1 (5 bases). Germline assignment: CDR1 MDHEN and CDR2 SYDVKM. The CDR3 length is 14 residues. Trimming pared 3 bases from V and 8 bases from J, leaving 13 bases between. The CDR3 nucleotides are TGTGCCAGCAGTTTTTCTCGCAGGGCAGAAAAACTGTTTTTT. Its protein product is CASSFSRRAEKLFF.

The chain is built from TRBV3-1 and TRBJ2-3; 7 bases are shared with TRBD2. The CDR3 has 19 residues. The germline CDR1 and CDR2 sequences are LGHDT and YNNKEL (reference sequence). V was pared by 0 bases and J by 6 bases, with 18 bases of the junction left unmatched. The CDR3 DNA reads as TGTGCCAGCAGCCAAGATAAAATTGGCGGGAGCACGCCGGTGGATACGCAGTATTTT. This sequence encodes CASSQDKIGGSTPVDTQYF.

This clonotype has only a few counts. J is TRBJ2-1 and V is TRBV20-1, with D tentatively TRBD1 or TRBD2 (5 bases each). The length of the CDR3 is 17 residues. Trimming left V 3 bases short and J 0 bases short, with 18 bases between. Germline CDR1 DFQATT, CDR2 SNEGSKA (reference sequence). As DNA, the CDR3 is TGCAGTGCTAGTGGGGGAGTAGAGGGGAGCTCCTACAATGAGCAGTTCTTC. Encoded protein: CSASGGVEGSSYNEQFF.

In the case of this clonotype: Given a much more abundant clone one base away, this may be a read error. The rearrangement links TRBV5-1 to TRBJ1-1; D is possibly TRBD1 (5 bases). The CDR3 has 14 residues. The germline V gene encodes CDR1 SGHRS and CDR2 YFSETQ. The CDR3 here is CASSPGAMNTGAFF. CDR3 bases: TGCGCCAGCAGCCCCGGGGCAATGAACACTGGAGCTTTCTTT.

A few counts support this clonotype. This chain uses TRBV18 with TRBJ2-3; a possible D gene is TRBD1 (6 bases). Between the trimmed V and J ends, which lost 3 bases and 2 bases, there was a span of 9 bases. From germline, CDR1 is KGHSH and CDR2 LQKENI. The CDR3 contains 14 residues. CDR3 coding DNA: TGTGCCAGCTCACCCGGACAGTACACAGATACGCAGTATTTT. Translating it yields CASSPGQYTDTQYF.

This clonotype was seen many times. The chain links TRBV20-1 to TRBJ2-7; 9 nucleotides agree with TRBD2. CDR3 length: 15 amino acids. From germline, CDR1 is DFQATT and CDR2 SNEGSKA (reference sequence). The CDR3 protein is CSITGGAGTSSEQYF. The CDR3 DNA sequence: TGCAGCATCACCGGTGGGGCCGGGACTAGCAGCGAGCAGTACTTC.

J is TRBJ2-2 and V is TRBV6-6; D remains unclear. Germline V CDR1 and CDR2: MNHNY, SVGAGI (reference sequence). CDR3 length equals 13 residues. V shed 7 bases and J shed 5 bases, with 11 bases lying between them. The CDR3 sequence: CASILQKTGELFF. The CDR3 region has the DNA TGTGCCAGCATATTACAGAAAACCGGGGAGCTGTTTTTT.

This clonotype was seen at least ten times. This chain links TRBV7-2 with TRBJ1-1, with D unclear. The V end lost 2 bases, the J end lost 1 base, and 11 bases lay between the germline ends. The CDR3 sequence is 15 residues long. Germline values: CDR1 SGHTA, CDR2 FQGNSA. The CDR3 bases are TGTGCCAGCAGCTTATTTGTGACGGAGAACACTGAAGCTTTCTTT. It yields the protein CASSLFVTENTEAFF.

This clonotype was observed a handful of times. The V gene is TRBV20-1, the J gene TRBJ2-3, with 7 positions matching TRBD2. This CDR3 is 12 amino acids long. CDR1 is DFQATT, CDR2 SNEGSKA, per germline (reference sequence). V dropped 2 bases and J dropped 6; count of bases not matched to a gene: 2. The CDR3 bases are TGCAGTGCTAGACGACTAGCTGATACGCAGTATTTT. Translating gives CSARRLADTQYF.

This clonotype was counted between two and nine times. V usage is TRBV7-2 and J usage is TRBJ2-1, with D perhaps TRBD2 (6 bases). V lost 5 bases to trimming and J lost 13 bases, with 27 bases between them. Per germline, CDR1 SGHTA and CDR2 FQGNSA. This CDR3 spans 16 amino acids. The CDR3 coding sequence is TGTGCCAGCAGCCCCGCCCGGGGGTCTAGTCGGCACCCTCAGTTCTTC. Its translation: CASSPARGSSRHPQFF.

CDR3 DNA: TGTGCCAGCAGCTTGTTGCGGGACTCCTACAATGAGCAGTTCTTC. Encoded protein: CASSLLRDSYNEQFF. This chain connects TRBV11-1 to TRBJ2-1, with D perhaps TRBD2 (6 bases). The CDR3 extends over 15 amino acids. Germline CDR1 is SGHAT and CDR2 is FQDESV (reference sequence). Trimming shortened V by 3 bases and J by 0 bases, and 9 bases separated the two germline ends.